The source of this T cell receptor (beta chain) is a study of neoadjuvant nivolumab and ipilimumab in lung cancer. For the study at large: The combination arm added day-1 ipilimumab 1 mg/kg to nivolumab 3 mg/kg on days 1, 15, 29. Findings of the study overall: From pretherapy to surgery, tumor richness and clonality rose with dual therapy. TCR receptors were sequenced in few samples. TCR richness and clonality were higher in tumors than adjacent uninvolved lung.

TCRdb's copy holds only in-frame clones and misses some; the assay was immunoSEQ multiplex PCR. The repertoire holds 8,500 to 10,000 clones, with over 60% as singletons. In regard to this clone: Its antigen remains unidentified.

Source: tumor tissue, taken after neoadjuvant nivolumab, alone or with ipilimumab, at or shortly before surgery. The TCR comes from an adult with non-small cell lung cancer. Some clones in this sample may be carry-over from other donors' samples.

The CDR3: CASSLTEGIYGYTF. CDR3 coding DNA: TGCGCCAGCAGCTTAACCGAGGGGATCTATGGCTACACCTTC. The chain joins TRBV5-1 to TRBJ1-2, with D possibly matching TRBD1 (5 bases). Trimming took 2 bases from V and 4 from J, leaving 12 bases between them. Germline CDR1 SGHRS, CDR2 YFSETQ. The CDR3 is 14 amino acids.